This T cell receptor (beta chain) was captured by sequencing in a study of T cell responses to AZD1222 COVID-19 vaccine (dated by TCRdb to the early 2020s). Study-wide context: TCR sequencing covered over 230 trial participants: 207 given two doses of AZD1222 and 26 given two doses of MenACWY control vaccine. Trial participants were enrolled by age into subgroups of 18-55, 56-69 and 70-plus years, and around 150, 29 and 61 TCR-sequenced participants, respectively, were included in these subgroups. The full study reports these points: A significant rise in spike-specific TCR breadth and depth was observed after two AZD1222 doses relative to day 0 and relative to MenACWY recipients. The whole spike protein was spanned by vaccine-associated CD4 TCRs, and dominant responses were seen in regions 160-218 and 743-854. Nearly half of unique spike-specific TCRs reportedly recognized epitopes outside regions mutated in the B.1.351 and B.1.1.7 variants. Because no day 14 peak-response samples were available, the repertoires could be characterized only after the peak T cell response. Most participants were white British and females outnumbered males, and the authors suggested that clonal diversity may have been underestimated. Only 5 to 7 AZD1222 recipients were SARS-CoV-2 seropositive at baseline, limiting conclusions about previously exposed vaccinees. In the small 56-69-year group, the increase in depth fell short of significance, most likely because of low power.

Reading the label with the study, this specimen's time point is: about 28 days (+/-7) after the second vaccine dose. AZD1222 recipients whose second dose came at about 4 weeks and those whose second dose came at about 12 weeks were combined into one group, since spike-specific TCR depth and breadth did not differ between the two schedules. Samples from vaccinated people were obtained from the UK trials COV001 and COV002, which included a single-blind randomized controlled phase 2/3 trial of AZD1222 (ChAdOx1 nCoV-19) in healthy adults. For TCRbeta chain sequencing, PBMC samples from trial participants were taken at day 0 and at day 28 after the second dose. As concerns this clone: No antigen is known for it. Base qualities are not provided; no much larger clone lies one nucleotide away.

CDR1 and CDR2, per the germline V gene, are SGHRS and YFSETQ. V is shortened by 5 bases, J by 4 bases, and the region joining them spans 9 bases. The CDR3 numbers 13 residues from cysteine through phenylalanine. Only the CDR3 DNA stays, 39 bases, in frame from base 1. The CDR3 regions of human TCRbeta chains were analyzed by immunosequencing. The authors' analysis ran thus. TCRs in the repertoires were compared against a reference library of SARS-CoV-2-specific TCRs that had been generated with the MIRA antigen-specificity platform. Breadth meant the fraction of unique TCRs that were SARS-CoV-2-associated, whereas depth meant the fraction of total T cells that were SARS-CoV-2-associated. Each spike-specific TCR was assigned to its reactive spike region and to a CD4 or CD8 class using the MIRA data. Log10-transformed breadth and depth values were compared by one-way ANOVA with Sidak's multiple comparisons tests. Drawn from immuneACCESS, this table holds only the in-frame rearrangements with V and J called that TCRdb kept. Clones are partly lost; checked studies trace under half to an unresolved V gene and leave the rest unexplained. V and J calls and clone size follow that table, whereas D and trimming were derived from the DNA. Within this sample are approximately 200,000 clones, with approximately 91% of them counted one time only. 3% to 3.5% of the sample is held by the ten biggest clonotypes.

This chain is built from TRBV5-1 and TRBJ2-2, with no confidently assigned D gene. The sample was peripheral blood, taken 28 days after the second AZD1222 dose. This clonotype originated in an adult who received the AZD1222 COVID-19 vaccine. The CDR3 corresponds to CASRSEVTGELFF. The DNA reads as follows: TGCGCCAGCAGATCAGAAGTCACCGGGGAGCTGTTTTTT.